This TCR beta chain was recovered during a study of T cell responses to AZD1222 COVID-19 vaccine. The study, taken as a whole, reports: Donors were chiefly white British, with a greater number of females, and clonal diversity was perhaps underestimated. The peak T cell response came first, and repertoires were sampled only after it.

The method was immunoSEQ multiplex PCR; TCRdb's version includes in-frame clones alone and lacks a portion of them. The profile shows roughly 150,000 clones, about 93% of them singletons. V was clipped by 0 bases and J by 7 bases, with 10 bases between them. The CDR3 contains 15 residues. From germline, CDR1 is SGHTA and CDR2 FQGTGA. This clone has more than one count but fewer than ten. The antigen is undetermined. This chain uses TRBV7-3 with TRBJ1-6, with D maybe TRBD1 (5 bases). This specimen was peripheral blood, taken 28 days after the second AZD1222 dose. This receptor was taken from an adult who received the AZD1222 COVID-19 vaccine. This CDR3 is CASSLTTGPNSPLHF. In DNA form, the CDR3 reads TGTGCCAGCAGCTTAACTACAGGTCCCAATTCACCCCTCCACTTT.